This T cell receptor beta chain was captured in a study of cytomegalovirus exposure and HLA in healthy donors. With 60 Vbeta and 13 Jbeta primers, the PCR was carried out. Clones were read by immunoSEQ multiplex PCR, and TCRdb kept only the in-frame ones, dropping some. The sample lists tens of thousands of clones; 75% to 85% were seen once. On this clone itself: Its antigen remains unidentified.

Study conclusions and caveats: Reportedly, cytomegalovirus status was diagnosed with high sensitivity and specificity. A later analysis linked a missense variant in DCLRE1C to the trimming of TCR beta V and J genes.

The CDR3 loop spans 11 amino acids. The V end was cut by 1 base, the J end by 10 bases, with 5 bases between. Germline CDR1 is SGHDN and CDR2 is FVKESK. The J gene is TRBJ2-1, the V gene TRBV14; D gene ambiguous. The clonotype comes from a human donor in good health. The material sequenced was PBMCs. The CDR3 spells CASSQVHEQFF. In DNA, the CDR3 is TGTGCCAGCAGCCAAGTACACGAGCAGTTCTTC. Filled out from reference TRBV14 and TRBJ2-1, the complete variable domain reads EAGVTQFPSHSVIEKGQTVTLRCDPISGHDNLYWYRRVMGKEIKFLLHFVKESKQDESGMPNNRFLAERTGGTYSTLKVQPAELEDSGVYFCASSQVHEQFFGPGTRLTVL.